The rows below give T cell receptor beta chains drawn from one sample of a study of blood T cell repertoires in COVID-19. Using immunoSEQ multiplex PCR, the repertoire was profiled, and TCRdb retains in-frame clones only, with some absent. The table shows fewer than 150,000 clones, with roughly 80% occurring only once. Specimen: peripheral blood. The receptors stem from a human donor in a cohort sampled during active COVID-19. CDR3s include the opening cysteine and the closing phenylalanine or tryptophan. The order of the fields is V gene, clone size, D gene, J gene, CDR3 protein, CDR3 DNA. A D gene is named only where the DNA matches it firmly. Not every row has a clone size; where given, it reads once, few, many or a size class.

v_call: TRBV7-8; clone_size: -; d_call: TRBD1; j_call: TRBJ1-2; cdr3_aa: CASSLAGTESGGYTF; cdr3_nt: TGTGCCAGCAGCTTAGCGGGGACAGAATCGGGTGGCTACACCTTC
v_call: TRBV18; clone_size: -; d_call: -; j_call: TRBJ2-1; cdr3_aa: CASSGGTGKNEQFF; cdr3_nt: TGTGCCAGCTCGGGGGGGACAGGAAAGAATGAGCAGTTCTTC
v_call: TRBV19; clone_size: once; d_call: -; j_call: TRBJ1-5; cdr3_aa: CASSIIGDSNQPQHF; cdr3_nt: TGTGCCAGTAGTATAATCGGAGATAGCAATCAGCCCCAGCATTTT
v_call: TRBV2; clone_size: few; d_call: TRBD2; j_call: TRBJ2-1; cdr3_aa: CASSPLAGGLGEQFF; cdr3_nt: TGTGCCAGCAGCCCACTAGCGGGGGGGCTGGGTGAGCAGTTCTTC
v_call: TRBV3-1/TRBV3-2; clone_size: few; d_call: -; j_call: TRBJ1-6; cdr3_aa: CASSKTGTLNSPLHF; cdr3_nt: TGTGCCAGCAGCAAGACCGGGACACTAAATTCACCCCTCCACTTT
v_call: TRBV19; clone_size: -; d_call: -; j_call: TRBJ1-4; cdr3_aa: CASSMGRTNEKLFF; cdr3_nt: TGTGCCAGTAGTATGGGGAGAACTAATGAAAAACTGTTTTTT
v_call: TRBV27; clone_size: -; d_call: -; j_call: TRBJ1-4; cdr3_aa: CASSLGRGGEKLFF; cdr3_nt: TGTGCCAGCAGTCTTGGGAGGGGGGGGGAAAAACTGTTTTTT
v_call: TRBV2; clone_size: -; d_call: -; j_call: TRBJ1-5; cdr3_aa: CASRARGGAPNQPQHF; cdr3_nt: TGTGCCAGCAGGGCCCGGGGAGGGGCTCCCAATCAGCCCCAGCATTTT
v_call: TRBV19; clone_size: -; d_call: -; j_call: TRBJ1-2; cdr3_aa: CASRQMSGQPYGYTF; cdr3_nt: TGTGCCAGTAGACAAATGTCCGGACAGCCCTATGGCTACACCTTC
v_call: TRBV2; clone_size: once; d_call: -; j_call: TRBJ1-1; cdr3_aa: CASSGRMGLPEAFF; cdr3_nt: TGTGCCAGCAGCGGCCGAATGGGGCTCCCTGAAGCTTTCTTT
v_call: TRBV5-4; clone_size: -; d_call: -; j_call: TRBJ2-2; cdr3_aa: CASSGGAGKNANTGELFF; cdr3_nt: TGTGCCAGCAGCGGCGGGGCGGGGAAAAACGCGAACACCGGGGAGCTGTTTTTT
v_call: TRBV9; clone_size: once; d_call: -; j_call: TRBJ2-6; cdr3_aa: CASSVVGALPSGANVLTF; cdr3_nt: TGTGCCAGCAGCGTAGTTGGAGCCTTACCTTCTGGGGCCAACGTCCTGACTTTC
v_call: TRBV3-1/TRBV3-2; clone_size: -; d_call: TRBD1; j_call: TRBJ1-2; cdr3_aa: CASSQGDRGLYGYTF; cdr3_nt: TGTGCCAGCAGCCAGGGAGACAGGGGGTTGTATGGCTACACCTTC
v_call: TRBV27; clone_size: -; d_call: TRBD1; j_call: TRBJ1-1; cdr3_aa: CASSLTQGGTEAFF; cdr3_nt: TGTGCCAGCAGTTTAACGCAGGGGGGAACTGAAGCTTTCTTT
v_call: TRBV7-6; clone_size: once; d_call: -; j_call: TRBJ2-1; cdr3_aa: CASSPPKSGEQFF; cdr3_nt: TGTGCCAGCAGCCCCCCGAAGTCCGGTGAGCAGTTCTTC
v_call: TRBV7-9; clone_size: -; d_call: -; j_call: TRBJ1-1; cdr3_aa: CASSLVRGAQRNTEAFF; cdr3_nt: TGTGCCAGCAGCTTAGTAAGGGGCGCTCAGAGGAACACTGAAGCTTTCTTT
v_call: TRBV15; clone_size: once; d_call: -; j_call: TRBJ1-6; cdr3_aa: CATSRDQQGGTSPLHF; cdr3_nt: TGTGCCACCAGCAGAGACCAACAGGGTGGTACTTCACCCCTCCACTTT
v_call: TRBV7-9; clone_size: few; d_call: -; j_call: TRBJ1-6; cdr3_aa: CASSLDPVAGSPLHF; cdr3_nt: TGTGCCAGCAGCTTAGATCCGGTTGCAGGGTCACCCCTCCACTTT
v_call: TRBV6-6; clone_size: -; d_call: -; j_call: TRBJ1-2; cdr3_aa: CASSYLVSGGSYGYTF; cdr3_nt: TGTGCCAGCAGTTACTTGGTGTCTGGGGGCAGCTATGGCTACACCTTC
v_call: TRBV2; clone_size: -; d_call: -; j_call: TRBJ2-7; cdr3_aa: CASSPFYEQYF; cdr3_nt: TGTGCCAGCAGTCCCTTCTACGAGCAGTACTTC
v_call: TRBV19; clone_size: once; d_call: -; j_call: TRBJ1-5; cdr3_aa: CASSTPRTGNQPQHF; cdr3_nt: TGTGCCAGTAGTACCCCTAGGACAGGCAATCAGCCCCAGCATTTT
v_call: TRBV19; clone_size: -; d_call: -; j_call: TRBJ1-5; cdr3_aa: CATASGGGRRQPQHF; cdr3_nt: TGTGCCACCGCCTCGGGGGGGGGTAGGCGTCAGCCCCAGCATTTT
v_call: TRBV7-6; clone_size: -; d_call: TRBD2; j_call: TRBJ2-5; cdr3_aa: CASSLGLAEETQYF; cdr3_nt: TGTGCCAGCAGCTTAGGCCTAGCGGAAGAGACCCAGTACTTC
v_call: TRBV19; clone_size: -; d_call: -; j_call: TRBJ1-1; cdr3_aa: CASSIDRFATTEAFF; cdr3_nt: TGTGCCAGTAGTATAGACAGGTTCGCGACCACTGAAGCTTTCTTT
v_call: TRBV11-3; clone_size: -; d_call: -; j_call: TRBJ2-3; cdr3_aa: CASSFRQNTQYF; cdr3_nt: TGTGCCAGCAGCTTTCGACAGAATACGCAGTATTTT
v_call: TRBV18; clone_size: -; d_call: TRBD2; j_call: TRBJ2-7; cdr3_aa: CASRRGSSYEQYF; cdr3_nt: TGTGCCAGCAGGCGGGGGAGTTCCTACGAGCAGTACTTC
v_call: TRBV6-4; clone_size: -; d_call: TRBD1; j_call: TRBJ2-6; cdr3_aa: CASSPGQGPSGANVLTF; cdr3_nt: TGTGCCAGCAGTCCGGGACAGGGCCCCTCTGGGGCCAACGTCCTGACTTTC
v_call: TRBV29-1; clone_size: -; d_call: -; j_call: TRBJ1-4; cdr3_aa: CSVGFNLEKLFF; cdr3_nt: TGCAGCGTTGGTTTTAACTTGGAAAAACTGTTTTTT
v_call: TRBV5-1; clone_size: -; d_call: TRBD1; j_call: TRBJ2-3; cdr3_aa: CASSWMGDRGQADTQYF; cdr3_nt: TGCGCCAGCAGCTGGATGGGGGACAGGGGCCAGGCGGATACGCAGTATTTT
v_call: TRBV20-1; clone_size: -; d_call: TRBD2; j_call: TRBJ2-3; cdr3_aa: CSASPSLAGVEDTQYF; cdr3_nt: TGCAGTGCTAGTCCGTCCCTAGCGGGGGTTGAAGATACGCAGTATTTT